The entry that follows covers one T cell receptor beta chain sequence. This clonotype has only a few counts. Its specific antigen is unknown. Per-base qualities were not stored, and no clone one base away is much larger. This sample is drawn from a study of CD8 T cells in ankylosing spondylitis listed by TCRdb under 2017. Study-wide context: The study profiled T cell receptor beta repertoires in healthy donors and ankylosing spondylitis patients to find disease-linked TCR variants. Peripheral blood was sampled, and synovial fluid was also collected from ankylosing spondylitis patients. In total, the full study cohort was made up of nearly 110 healthy donors and 25 to 30 ankylosing spondylitis patients. Overall study outcomes, separate from this receptor: Some TCR beta motif variants had previously been reported in synovial fluid and blood of reactive arthritis patients, which suggested common disease-initiation mechanisms. The disease-linked clones showed a CD8+ phenotype and occurred at relatively low frequencies in peripheral blood. According to the report, matched synovial fluid samples from ankylosing spondylitis patients were significantly enriched for the disease-linked clones. Blood from ankylosing spondylitis patients appeared to be characterized by a TCR beta motif made up of about 8 highly homologous amino acid variants.

Inclusive of the bounding cysteine and phenylalanine, the CDR3 is 13 residues long. Of the read, only the CDR3 DNA is kept; its 39 bases are in frame from base 1. Based on the germline V gene (reference sequence), the CDR1 and CDR2 sequences are DFQATT and SNEGSKA. The germline V and J ends show losses of 7 bases and 4 bases respectively, and no gene match explains 5 bases of the junction. Data came from an Illumina HiSeq 2500. Quantitative 5'-RACE with molecular barcodes was used to prepare TCR beta libraries. In the paper's pipeline: A new computational method, built on a probabilistic model of VDJ rearrangement, was used to identify disease-linked TCR variants. TCRdb ran its own pipeline on the public reads, namely fastp trimming at Q25 and MiXCR clone calling, and kept in-frame beta chains. Duplicate CDR3 protein sequences are folded into a single record with the most common DNA and genes. Clone size and V and J calls follow TCRdb, not the original study. The sample table contains a few hundred thousand distinct CDR3 sequences; only one count was recorded for under 8.5% of them. The top ten clones comprise 13% to 15% of the sample.

The rearrangement combines TRBV20-1 with TRBJ1-3, with TRBD1 identical over 9 junction bases. This receptor was obtained from a male donor with ankylosing spondylitis. The sample taken for sequencing was blood, either unsorted or a sorted T cell fraction (not recorded which). The sequenced DNA: TGCAGTGTCGGACAGGGGCTCGGAAACACCATATATTTT. The resulting protein is CSVGQGLGNTIYF.